One sample yielded the 20 T cell receptor delta chains listed below, sequenced in a study of γδ T cells in repeated Plasmodium falciparum infection. Gammadelta T cells were flow-sorted from PBMC into Vgamma9/Vdelta2+ and Vdelta2-negative populations for bulk analysis. TCRdb reanalysed the multiplex PCR reads with CATT. The profile shows around 49,000 delta-chain clones, 1.9% of them singletons. The source material was gamma-delta T cells from blood. Receptors originate from a pool of human donors (malaria-infected and uninfected, not separated).

This clone appeared many times. The protein held in TCRdb is that of a much larger clone and does not match this DNA's translation at residue 8, likely because of a read error; the protein shown is translated from the DNA. The chain links TRDV1 to TRDJ1; D remains ambiguous. Germline-derived CDR1 and CDR2 are TSWWSYY and QGS. The CDR3 is 19 amino acids. Trimming took 3 bases from V and 0 from J, leaving 23 bases between them. The CDR3 reads CALGDNKLRCSPYTDKLIF. For the CDR3, the DNA is TGTGCTCTTGGGGACAATAAACTTCGCTGTTCCCCGTACACCGATAAACTCATCTTT.

Many counts were recorded for this clone. It is likely a read error: a sequence one base away is far more abundant. At the DNA level, this CDR3 is encoded by other sequences in the same sample as well. This chain joins TRDV2 and TRDJ1, with 9 bases matching TRDD3. TCRdb leaves out the J gene; it was filled in here by matching the DNA to germline. The J segment lost 1 base and the V segment lost 4 bases, leaving 18 bases of the junction unmatched. This CDR3 spans 19 amino acids. The germline CDR1 and CDR2 sequences are GEAIGNYY and EKD. CDR3 coding DNA: TGTGCCTGTGATACCTTCCCGGCTCTGGGGGATCCTTTCACCGATAAACTCATCTTT. It specifies CACDTFPALGDPFTDKLIF.

This clone was found a few times. A far larger clone lies a single base away; this is likely a read error. Other nucleotide sequences from this sample produce the same CDR3. The chain is built from TRDV1 and TRDJ1, with 12 bases fitting TRDD3. The J gene was missing in TCRdb and was found by matching the end of the DNA to germline. The germline CDR1 and CDR2 sequences are TSWWSYY and QGS. CDR3 length equals 24 residues. V was clipped by 1 base and J by 0 bases; unmatched bases: 24. DNA of the CDR3: TGTGCTCTTGGGGAACCTCCTAGACCCTTCCTCTTATACTGGGGGATACCGTACACCGATAAACTCATCTTT. Protein sequence: CALGEPPRPFLLYWGIPYTDKLIF.

This clone came up a few times. TCRdb pairs this DNA with a much larger clone's protein that differs at residue 13, likely a read error; the protein shown was translated from the DNA. The V gene call reads TRDV1; no J gene was called; TRDD3 is the table's D call, not checked against the DNA. Per the germline V gene, CDR1 is TSWWSYY and CDR2 is QGS. The CDR3 has 15 amino acids. The CDR3 DNA sequence: TGTGCTCTTGGGGCCGGGACTGGGGGTGTCGATAAACCCATCTTT. This gives the protein CALGAGTGGVDKPIF.

A word on this clone: This DNA's translation and the protein TCRdb lists, from a much larger clone, do not match at residue 5, likely due to a read error; the protein shown is translated from the DNA. This chain links TRDV3 with TRDJ1; D is possibly TRDD2 (6 bases). Assignment of the J gene here rests on matching the DNA to germline, because TCRdb gives none. The CDR3 is 13 residues long. Germline loops: CDR1 TVYSNPD, CDR2 GDNSRS (reference sequence). Trimming stripped 5 bases from V and 2 bases from J, with 15 bases between. The CDR3 sequence: CALPFVLTDKLIF. CDR3 DNA sequence: TGTGCCCTTCCTTTTGTTCTAACCGATAAACTCATCTTT.

This clone was found many times. The protein that TCRdb holds for this DNA derives from a much larger clone and differs from the translated DNA at residue 3, which likely indicates a read error; the protein shown here is translated from the DNA. The rearrangement joins TRDV1 to TRDJ1, with TRDD3 matching over 10 bases. Germline V lookup: CDR1 TSWWSYY, CDR2 QGS. The CDR3 is 19 residues long. The V gene end was trimmed by 10 bases and the J gene end by 0 bases; junction bases not matched to a gene: 20. CDR3 residues: CAPYPLWGISGTYTDKLIF. In nucleotides, the CDR3 is TGTGCTCCTTACCCCCTCTGGGGGATATCTGGAACCTACACCGATAAACTCATCTTT.

This clone has more than one count but fewer than ten. The protein held in TCRdb is that of a much larger clone and does not match this DNA's translation at residue 6, likely because of a read error; the protein shown is translated from the DNA. CDR3 bases: TGTGCTCTTGGGGAACCAGAATCTCTTTCCTATGTGTACTGGGGGCCCGTGACAGCACAACTCTTCTTT. Translation: CALGEPESLSYVYWGPVTAQLFF. V gene TRDV1 combines with J gene TRDJ2, with TRDD3 identical over 8 bases. V was clipped by 1 base and J by 3 bases; unmatched bases: 25. Germline V gene data show CDR1 as TSWWSYY and CDR2 as QGS. This CDR3 is built from 23 residues.

This clone has ten or more counts. Only one base separates this from a far larger clonotype, so it likely reflects a read error. The sample has other DNA sequences that encode this CDR3 too. The V call is TRDV3, the J call TRDJ1; 7 nucleotides line up with TRDD3. The CDR3 covers 21 residues. CDR1 and CDR2 from the germline V gene are TVYSNPD and GDNSRS (reference sequence). CDR3 sequence: CAFSFIETAYIFWGDTDKLIF. CDR3 DNA sequence: TGTGCCTTTAGCTTTATAGAGACGGCCTACATCTTCTGGGGGGACACCGATAAGCTCATCTTT. Together with reference TRDV3 and TRDJ1, the CDR3 gives the full variable domain: CDKVTQSSPDQTVASGSEVVLLCTYDTVYSNPDLFWYRIRPDYSFQFVFYGDNSRSEGADFTQGRFSVKHILTQKAFHLVISPVRTEDSATYYCAFSFIETAYIFWGDTDKLIFGKGTRVTVEP.

Note on this clone: The translation of this DNA and the TCRdb protein of a much larger clone differ at residue 14, probably owing to a read error; the protein shown here is translated from the DNA. The genes are TRDV1 and TRDJ1; 11 bases are shared with TRDD3. TCRdb leaves out the J gene; it was filled in here by matching the DNA to germline. The CDR3 is 24 residues long. Unmatched junction bases numbered 30, after V lost 2 bases and J lost 4 bases. Looked up from germline, CDR1 is TSWWSYY and CDR2 is QGS. The CDR3 here is CALGETAVRNDLIALGDNHDKLIF. As DNA, the CDR3 is TGTGCTCTTGGGGAAACTGCGGTTCGGAATGACCTAATCGCACTGGGGGATAATCACGATAAACTCATCTTT.

This clone was detected many times. TCRdb has a much larger clone's protein, which differs at residue 7 from the translation of this DNA, likely because of a read error; what is shown is the protein translated from the DNA. This chain connects TRDV1 to TRDJ2, with TRDD3 matching over 7 bases. TCRdb supplies no J gene; here it was assigned by aligning the nucleotide sequence to germline. Trimming at V came to 5 bases and at J to 4 bases, leaving 34 bases not matched to a gene. The CDR3 spans 24 residues. Germline CDR1 TSWWSYY, CDR2 QGS. The CDR3 nucleotides are TGTGCTCTTGGGAAGCGTTCGGCAATACTTTTCAAACTCCTTGGGGATATGTCGACAGCACAACTCTTCTTT. Translated: CALGKRSAILFKLLGDMSTAQLFF.

This clone was picked up a small number of times. A far larger clone is just one base off, so this is likely a read error. This sample includes further DNA sequences coding for the same CDR3. The V gene is TRDV1, but the J gene lacks a call; TRDD3, as called in the table, went unchecked against the DNA. Germline V gene data show CDR1 as TSWWSYY and CDR2 as QGS. This CDR3 comprises 24 residues. CDR3 amino acids: CALGELRLPTTLGVGRLYTDKLIF. The CDR3 nucleotides are TGTGCTCTTGGGGAACTACGCCTTCCTACAACGCTGGGGGTTGGTCGGCTTTACACCGATAAGCTCATCTTT.

This clone was observed a few times. It is likely a read error: a sequence one base away is far more abundant. Other DNA sequences in this specimen translate into the identical CDR3. The rearrangement uses TRDV3 and TRDJ1; tentative D call: TRDD3 (6 bases). The J gene was not available in TCRdb and was assigned here by matching the DNA to germline segments. CDR3 length: 15 residues. From germline, CDR1 is TVYSNPD and CDR2 GDNSRS (reference sequence). Trimming stripped 2 bases from V and 10 bases from J, with 26 bases between. The CDR3 region is CAFSPLGDMRPGLIF. CDR3 sequence (DNA): TGTGCCTTTTCTCCACTGGGAGATATGCGGCCAGGACTCATCTTT.

This clone occurred a few times. TCRdb has a much larger clone's protein, which differs at residue 13 from the translation of this DNA, likely because of a read error; what is shown is the protein translated from the DNA. The V and J genes are TRDV1 and TRDJ1; TRDD2 agrees at 7 bases. No J gene is reported in TCRdb; it was inferred here by comparing the DNA with germline. The CDR3 is 22 amino acids. Germline CDR1 TSWWSYY, CDR2 QGS. The ends lost 4 bases at V and 0 bases at J; junction bases unmatched: 26. The DNA for the CDR3 is TGTGCTCTTGGGGTTCCCTTCCTCCGTCGGGGCTGGAGGACCCGATACACCGATAAACTCATCTTT. Translation: CALGVPFLRRGWRTRYTDKLIF.

In the case of this clone: The protein given by TCRdb reflects a much larger clone and differs at residue 12 from this DNA's translation, likely from a read error; the protein shown is the DNA's translation. V is TRDV1 and J is TRDJ1; 7 nucleotides agree with TRDD2. TCRdb is silent on the J gene; assignment here came from matching the DNA to germline. CDR3 length: 16 residues. Germline CDR1 is TSWWSYY and CDR2 is QGS. The CDR3 nucleotides are TGTGCTCTTGGGGACCCCTATTCCTACCGGACCGAGAAACTCATCTTT. Its translation: CALGDPYSYRTEKLIF.

Remarks on this clone: TCRdb's protein, taken from a much larger clone, differs from this DNA's translation at residue 4, likely owing to a read error; the protein displayed comes from the DNA. The chain joins TRDV3 to TRDJ1; D call uncertain. TCRdb is silent on the J gene; assignment here came from matching the DNA to germline. The germline gives CDR1 TVYSNPD, CDR2 GDNSRS (reference sequence). The CDR3 is 13 residues long. V was clipped by 4 bases and J by 4 bases, with 16 bases between them. CDR3 sequence reads: CASDGLEYDKLIF. The CDR3 DNA is TGTGCCTCCGACGGTCTTGAGTACGATAAACTCATCTTT.

Only a few counts were recorded for this clone. TCRdb's protein for this DNA is that of a much larger clone and differs from the translation at residue 19, likely a read error; the protein shown is the DNA translation. The chain couples TRDV3 to TRDJ1; the match to TRDD3 covers 13 bases. Here the J gene came from matching the DNA to germline, since TCRdb omits it. This CDR3 is built from 24 residues. With 2 bases clipped from V and 4 bases from J, the junction kept 34 bases outside the gene matches. The germline V gene encodes CDR1 TVYSNPD and CDR2 GDNSRS (reference sequence). CDR3 amino acids: CAFRAYATYWGIRRSRTNIDKLIF. CDR3 sequence (DNA): TGTGCCTTTCGGGCCTACGCGACGTACTGGGGGATACGCAGGAGTAGGACTAACATCGATAAACTCATCTTT.

This clone has ten or more counts. A far more abundant clone sits one base away, making this likely a read error. Other DNA sequences in the sample encode the same CDR3. This rearrangement joins TRDV2 to TRDJ1; perhaps TRDD3 as D (6 bases). The J gene was missing in TCRdb and was found by matching the end of the DNA to germline. Deletions cut 7 bases from V and 4 bases from J, with 21 bases between. CDR1 is GEAIGNYY, CDR2 EKD, per germline. The CDR3 covers 15 residues. The CDR3 reads CACDVVGGQGDKLIF. The DNA of the CDR3 is TGTGCCTGCGACGTGGTGGGGGGCCAAGGCGATAAACTCATCTTT.

This clone was seen repeatedly, ten times or more. One base separates it from a far larger clone, so it is likely a read error. At the DNA level, this CDR3 is encoded by other sequences in the same sample as well. The V gene is TRDV2, the J gene TRDJ1; 7 bases agree with TRDD3. The germline V gene encodes CDR1 GEAIGNYY and CDR2 EKD. Germline trimming cut 7 bases from V and 5 bases from J; bases unmatched to any gene: 12. This CDR3 is built from 14 residues. CDR3 loop: CACEPMGELDKLIF. The CDR3 nucleotides are TGTGCCTGCGAGCCTATGGGGGAATTAGATAAACTCATCTTT.

About this clone: A far larger clone is a single base away, which makes a read error likely. Other nucleotide sequences in the sample specify the same CDR3. The rearrangement links TRDV1 to TRDJ2, with D tentatively TRDD2 (8 bases). No J gene was available from TCRdb, and it was assigned here by a germline match of the DNA. The CDR3 covers 22 residues. Trimming pared 2 bases from V and 7 bases from J, leaving 35 bases between. The V gene's germline CDR1 is TSWWSYY and CDR2 QGS. The CDR3: CALGEAQLPTFGWGLVGAQLFF. The DNA of the CDR3 is TGTGCTCTTGGGGAAGCACAGCTTCCTACGTTTGGCTGGGGGTTAGTTGGAGCACAACTCTTCTTT.

This clone has just a few counts. TCRdb assigns this DNA the protein of a much larger clone, which departs from its translation at residue 10; this likely reflects a read error, and the protein shown comes from translating the DNA. This sequence joins TRDV1 and TRDJ1, with D uncertain. From germline, CDR1 is TSWWSYY and CDR2 QGS. The length of the CDR3 is 24 residues. The V end was cut by 3 bases, the J end by 0 bases, with 38 bases between. CDR3 amino acids: CALGELHHVMDIHKASLYTDKLIF. The DNA of the CDR3 is TGTGCTCTTGGGGAGCTCCACCACGTAATGGACATACACAAAGCTTCACTTTACACCGATAAACTCATCTTT.